This paragraph reports one T cell receptor beta chain. What it binds is not known. This record belongs to a study of T cell responses to AZD1222 COVID-19 vaccine. Study-wide findings and caveats: Regions 160-218 and 743-854 dominated among vaccine-associated CD4 TCRs spanning spike. In all cases, repertoires were sampled only after the peak T cell response.

The germline CDR1 and CDR2 sequences are LNHDA and SQIVND (reference sequence). The V gene lost 6 bases and the J gene lost 6 bases, with 15 bases spanning the gap. The CDR3 spans 13 residues. Generated by immunoSEQ multiplex PCR, the TCRdb table keeps only in-frame clones and is missing some. The sample lists roughly 250,000 clones, 80% to 95% seen once, with 0.55% in the top ten. The clonotype originates from an adult in good health. The chain links TRBV19 to TRBJ2-7; D unclear. The specimen was peripheral blood, collected on day 0 of AZD1222 vaccination. The CDR3 loop reads CASSPRSLSEQYF. The CDR3 DNA reads as TGTGCCAGTAGCCCTCGGAGCTTGAGCGAGCAGTACTTC.